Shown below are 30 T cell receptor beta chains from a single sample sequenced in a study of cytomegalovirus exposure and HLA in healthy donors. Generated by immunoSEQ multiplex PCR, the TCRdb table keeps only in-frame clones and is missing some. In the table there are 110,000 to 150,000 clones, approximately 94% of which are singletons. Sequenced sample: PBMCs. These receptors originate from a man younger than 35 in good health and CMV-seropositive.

As DNA, the CDR3 is TGTGCCAGCAGGCGCGGTAGCACAGATACGCAGTATTTT. It encodes CASRRGSTDTQYF. This chain connects TRBV6-1 to TRBJ2-3; no clear D. The CDR3 loop spans 13 amino acids. The germline CDR1 and CDR2 sequences are MNHNS and SASEGT. Trimming stripped 6 bases from V and 0 bases from J, with 7 bases between.

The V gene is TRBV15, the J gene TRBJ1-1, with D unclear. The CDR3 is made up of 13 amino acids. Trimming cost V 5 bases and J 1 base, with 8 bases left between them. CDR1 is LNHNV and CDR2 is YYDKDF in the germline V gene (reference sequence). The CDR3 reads CATSPRQNTEAFF. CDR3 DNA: TGTGCCACCAGCCCAAGACAGAACACTGAAGCTTTCTTT.

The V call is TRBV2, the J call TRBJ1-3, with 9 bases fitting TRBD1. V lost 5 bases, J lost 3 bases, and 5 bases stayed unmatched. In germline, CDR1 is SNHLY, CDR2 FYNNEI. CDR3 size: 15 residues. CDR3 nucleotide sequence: TGTGCCAGCAGTTACAACAGGGGGCATGGAAACACCATATATTTT. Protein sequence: CASSYNRGHGNTIYF.

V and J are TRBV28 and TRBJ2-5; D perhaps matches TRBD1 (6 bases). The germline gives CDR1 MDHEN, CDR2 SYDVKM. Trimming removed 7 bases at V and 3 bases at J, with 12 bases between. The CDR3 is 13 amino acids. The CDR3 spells CASTGTGKETQYF. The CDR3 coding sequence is TGTGCCAGCACGGGCACAGGGAAAGAGACCCAGTACTTC.

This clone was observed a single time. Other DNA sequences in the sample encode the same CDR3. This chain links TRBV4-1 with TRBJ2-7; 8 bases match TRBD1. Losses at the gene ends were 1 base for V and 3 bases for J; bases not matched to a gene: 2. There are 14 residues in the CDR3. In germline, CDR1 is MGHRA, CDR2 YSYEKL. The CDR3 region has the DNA TGCGCCAGCAGCCAAGGACAGGGGAGCTACGAGCAGTACTTC. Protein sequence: CASSQGQGSYEQYF.

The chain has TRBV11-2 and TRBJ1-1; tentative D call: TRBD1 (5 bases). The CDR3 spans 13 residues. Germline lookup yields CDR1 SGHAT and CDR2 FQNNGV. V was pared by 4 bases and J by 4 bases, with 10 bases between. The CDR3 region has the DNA TGTGCCAGCAGCTCCGCCGGGGGCACTGAAGCTTTCTTT. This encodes CASSSAGGTEAFF.

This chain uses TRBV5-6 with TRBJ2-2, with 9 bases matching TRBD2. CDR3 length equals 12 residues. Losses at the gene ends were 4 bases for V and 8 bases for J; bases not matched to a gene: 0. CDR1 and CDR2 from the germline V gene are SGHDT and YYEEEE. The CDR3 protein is CASSLAGGELFF. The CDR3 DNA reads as TGTGCCAGCAGCCTAGCGGGGGGGGAGCTGTTTTTT.

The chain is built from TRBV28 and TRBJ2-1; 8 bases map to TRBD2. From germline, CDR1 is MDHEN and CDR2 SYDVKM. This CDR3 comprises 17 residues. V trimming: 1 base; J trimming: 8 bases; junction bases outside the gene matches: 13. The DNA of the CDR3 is TGTGCCAGCAGTTTATTAAACAGCGGGAGTACTGTCTATGAGCAGTTCTTC. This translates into CASSLLNSGSTVYEQFF. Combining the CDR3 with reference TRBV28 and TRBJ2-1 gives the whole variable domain DVKVTQSSRYLVKRTGEKVFLECVQDMDHENMFWYRQDPGLGLRLIYFSYDVKMKEKGDIPEGYSVSREKKERFSLILESASTNQTSMYLCASSLLNSGSTVYEQFFGPGTRLTVL.

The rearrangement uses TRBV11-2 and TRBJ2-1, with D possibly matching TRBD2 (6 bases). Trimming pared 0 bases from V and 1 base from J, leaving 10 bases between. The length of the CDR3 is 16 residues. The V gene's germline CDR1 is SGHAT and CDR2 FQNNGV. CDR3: CASSLDGRESYNEQFF. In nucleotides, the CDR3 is TGTGCCAGCAGCTTAGATGGTCGGGAGTCCTACAATGAGCAGTTCTTC.

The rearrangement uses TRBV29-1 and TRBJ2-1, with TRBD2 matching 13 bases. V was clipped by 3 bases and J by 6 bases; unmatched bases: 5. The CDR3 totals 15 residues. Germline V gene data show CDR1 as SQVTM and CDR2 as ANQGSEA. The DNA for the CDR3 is TGCAGCGTTGAGAGACTAGCGGGAGGTCTCAATGAGCAGTTCTTC. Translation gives CSVERLAGGLNEQFF.

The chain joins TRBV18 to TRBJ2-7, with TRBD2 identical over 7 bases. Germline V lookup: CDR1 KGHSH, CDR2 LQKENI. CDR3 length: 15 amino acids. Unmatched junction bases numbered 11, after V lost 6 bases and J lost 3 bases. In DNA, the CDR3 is TGTGCCAGCTCCCGGGCCGGGACTATATTCTACGAGCAGTACTTC. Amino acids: CASSRAGTIFYEQYF.

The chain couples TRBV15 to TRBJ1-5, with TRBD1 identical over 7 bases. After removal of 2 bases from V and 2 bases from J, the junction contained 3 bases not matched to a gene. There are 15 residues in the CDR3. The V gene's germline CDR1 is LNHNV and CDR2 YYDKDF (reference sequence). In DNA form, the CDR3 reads TGTGCCACCAGCAGAAGACAGGGTGGCAATCAGCCCCAGCATTTT. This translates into CATSRRQGGNQPQHF.

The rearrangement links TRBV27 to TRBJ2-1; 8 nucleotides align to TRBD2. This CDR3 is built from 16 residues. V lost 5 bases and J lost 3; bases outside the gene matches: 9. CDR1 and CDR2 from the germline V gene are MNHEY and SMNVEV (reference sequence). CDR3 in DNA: TGTGCCAGCAGTCCGACCGGGACTAGACACTACAATGAGCAGTTCTTC. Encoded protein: CASSPTGTRHYNEQFF.

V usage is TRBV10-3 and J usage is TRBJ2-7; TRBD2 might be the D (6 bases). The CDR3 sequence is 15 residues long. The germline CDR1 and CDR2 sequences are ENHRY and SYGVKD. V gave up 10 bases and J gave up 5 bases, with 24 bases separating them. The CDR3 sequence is CATRPEYSGTNEQYF. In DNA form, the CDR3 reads TGTGCCACCCGACCTGAATATAGCGGAACCAACGAGCAGTACTTC.

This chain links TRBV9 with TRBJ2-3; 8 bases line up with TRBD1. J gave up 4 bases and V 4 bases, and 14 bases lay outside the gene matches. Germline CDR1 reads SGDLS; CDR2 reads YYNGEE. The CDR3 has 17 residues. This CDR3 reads CASSPRVRDRGADTQYF. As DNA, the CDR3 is TGTGCCAGCAGCCCCAGGGTCCGAGACAGGGGAGCAGATACGCAGTATTTT.

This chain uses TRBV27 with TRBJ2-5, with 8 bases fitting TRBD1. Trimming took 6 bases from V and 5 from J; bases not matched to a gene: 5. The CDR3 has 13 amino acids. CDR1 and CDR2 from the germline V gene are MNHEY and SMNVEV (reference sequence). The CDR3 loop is CASRRQGLETQYF. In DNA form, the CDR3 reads TGTGCCAGCAGAAGACAGGGGTTGGAGACCCAGTACTTC.

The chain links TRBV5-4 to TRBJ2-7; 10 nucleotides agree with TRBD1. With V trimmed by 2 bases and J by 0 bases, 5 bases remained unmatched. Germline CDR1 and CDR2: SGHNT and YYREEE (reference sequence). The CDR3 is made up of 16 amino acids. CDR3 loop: CASSFRQGAGSYEQYF. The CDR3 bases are TGTGCCAGCAGCTTCAGACAGGGGGCGGGCTCCTACGAGCAGTACTTC.

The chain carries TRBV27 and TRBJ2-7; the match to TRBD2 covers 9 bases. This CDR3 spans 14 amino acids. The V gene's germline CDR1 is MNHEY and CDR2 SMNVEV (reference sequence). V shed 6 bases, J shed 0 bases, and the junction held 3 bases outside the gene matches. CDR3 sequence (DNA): TGTGCCAGCAGAAGGACTAGCGACTCCTACGAGCAGTACTTC. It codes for CASRRTSDSYEQYF.

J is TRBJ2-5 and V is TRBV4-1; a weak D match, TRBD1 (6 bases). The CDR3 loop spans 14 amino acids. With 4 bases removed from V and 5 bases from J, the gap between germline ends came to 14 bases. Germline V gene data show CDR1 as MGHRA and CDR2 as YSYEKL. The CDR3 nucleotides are TGCGCCAGCAGCCGACAGGTGGGAGAGGAGACCCAGTACTTC. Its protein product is CASSRQVGEETQYF.

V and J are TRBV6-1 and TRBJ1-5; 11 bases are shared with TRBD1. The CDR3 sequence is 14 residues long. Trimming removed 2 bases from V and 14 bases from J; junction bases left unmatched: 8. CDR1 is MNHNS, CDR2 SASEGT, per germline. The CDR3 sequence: CASSERDRGTKKHF. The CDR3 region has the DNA TGTGCCAGCAGTGAACGGGACAGGGGGACGAAAAAGCATTTT.

The CDR3 DNA is TGTGCCAGCTCACACCAGGGGCCGGACGGCTACACCTTC. Protein: CASSHQGPDGYTF. The V gene is TRBV18, the J gene TRBJ1-2; tentative D call: TRBD1 (6 bases). The V and J ends lost 4 bases and 8 bases respectively, with 14 bases between them. Germline assignment: CDR1 KGHSH and CDR2 LQKENI. The CDR3 runs to 13 residues.

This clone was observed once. The CDR3 DNA reads TGTGCCAGCAGTTTGGCCCGACAGGGCTCACCGTTTTTT. This gives the protein CASSLARQGSPFF. This sequence joins TRBV28 and TRBJ1-4; TRBD1 agrees at 7 bases. CDR1 and CDR2 (germline): MDHEN, SYDVKM. V shed 3 bases and J 16 bases; nucleotides not matched to a gene: 11. The CDR3 runs to 13 residues.

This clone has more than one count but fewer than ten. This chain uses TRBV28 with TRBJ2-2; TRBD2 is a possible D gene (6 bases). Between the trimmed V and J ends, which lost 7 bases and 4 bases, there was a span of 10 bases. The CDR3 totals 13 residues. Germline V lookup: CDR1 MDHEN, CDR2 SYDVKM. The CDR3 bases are TGTGCCAGCATGATGGGGGGCACCGGGGAGCTGTTTTTT. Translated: CASMMGGTGELFF.

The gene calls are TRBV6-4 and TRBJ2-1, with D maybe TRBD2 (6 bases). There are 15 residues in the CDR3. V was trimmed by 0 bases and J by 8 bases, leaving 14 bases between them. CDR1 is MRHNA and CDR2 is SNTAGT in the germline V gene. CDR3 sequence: CASSDSGGESHEQFF. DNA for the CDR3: TGTGCCAGCAGTGACTCGGGGGGAGAGTCCCATGAGCAGTTCTTC.

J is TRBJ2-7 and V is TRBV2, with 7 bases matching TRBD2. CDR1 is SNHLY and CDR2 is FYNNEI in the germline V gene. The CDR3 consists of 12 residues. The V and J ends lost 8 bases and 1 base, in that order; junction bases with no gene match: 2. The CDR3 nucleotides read TGTGCCAGCTGGGGGGGATCCTACGAGCAGTACTTC. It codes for CASWGGSYEQYF.

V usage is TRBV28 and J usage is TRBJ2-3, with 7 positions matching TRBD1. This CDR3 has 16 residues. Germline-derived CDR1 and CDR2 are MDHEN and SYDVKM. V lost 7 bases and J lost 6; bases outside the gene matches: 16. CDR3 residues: CASTTFGQDMGDTQYF. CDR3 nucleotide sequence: TGTGCCAGCACTACTTTTGGACAGGACATGGGGGATACGCAGTATTTT.

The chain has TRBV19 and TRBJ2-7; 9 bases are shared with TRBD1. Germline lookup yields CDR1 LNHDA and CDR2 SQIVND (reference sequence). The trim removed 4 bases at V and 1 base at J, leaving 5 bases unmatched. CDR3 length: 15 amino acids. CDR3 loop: CASSSTGGASYEQYF. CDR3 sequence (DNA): TGTGCCAGTAGTAGTACAGGGGGCGCATCCTACGAGCAGTACTTC.

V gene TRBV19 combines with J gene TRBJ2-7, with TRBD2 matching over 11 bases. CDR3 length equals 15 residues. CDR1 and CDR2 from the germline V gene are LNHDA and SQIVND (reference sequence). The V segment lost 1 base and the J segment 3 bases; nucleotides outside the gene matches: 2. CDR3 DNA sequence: TGTGCCAGTAGTATAGGTCTAGCGGGAGGCTACGAGCAGTACTTC. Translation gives CASSIGLAGGYEQYF. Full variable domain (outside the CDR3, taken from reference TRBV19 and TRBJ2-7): DGGITQSPKYLFRKEGQNVTLSCEQNLNHDAMYWYRQDPGQGLRLIYYSQIVNDFQKGDIAEGYSVSREKKESFPLTVTSAQKNPTAFYLCASSIGLAGGYEQYFGPGTRLTVT.

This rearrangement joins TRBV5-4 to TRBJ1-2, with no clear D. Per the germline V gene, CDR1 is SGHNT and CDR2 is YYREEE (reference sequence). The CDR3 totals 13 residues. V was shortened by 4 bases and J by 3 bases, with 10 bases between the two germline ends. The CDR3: CASSRERDYGYTF. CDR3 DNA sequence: TGTGCCAGCAGCCGTGAACGGGACTATGGCTACACCTTC. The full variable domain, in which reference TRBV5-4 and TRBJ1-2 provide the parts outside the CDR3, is ETGVTQSPTHLIKTRGQQVTLRCSSQSGHNTVSWYQQALGQGPQFIFQYYREEENGRGNFPPRFSGLQFPNYSSELNVNALELDDSALYLCASSRERDYGYTFGSGTRLTVV.

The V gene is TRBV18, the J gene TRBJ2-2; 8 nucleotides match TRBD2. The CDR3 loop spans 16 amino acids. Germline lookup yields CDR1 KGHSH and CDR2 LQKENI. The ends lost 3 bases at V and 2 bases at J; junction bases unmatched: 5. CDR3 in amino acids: CASSPASGSNTGELFF. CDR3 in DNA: TGTGCCAGCTCACCGGCCAGCGGGAGTAACACCGGGGAGCTGTTTTTT.